Listed below are T cell receptor beta chains from one sample, sequenced in a study of PD-1 blockade in classical Hodgkin lymphoma. The data were produced by immunoSEQ multiplex PCR, yet TCRdb's version contains in-frame clones alone and is incomplete. The repertoire holds about 98,000 clones, about nine tenths seen once, with approximately 2.8% in the top ten. The sample was peripheral blood mononuclear cells (PBMCs), taken at baseline. These receptors all stem from a human donor with classical Hodgkin lymphoma. The conserved cysteine and the conserved F or W are not part of the CDR3 here. A D gene is named only where the DNA matches it firmly.

TRBV7-7 . ASSIGAQETQY
TRBV9 . ASSTRYGGEQY
TRBV27 . ASRGTSNEQF
TRBV28 . AWSGTGYNEQF
TRBV7-8 TRBD1 ASSLAGAPDRGWSQPQH
TRBV7-9 . ASSRPAAFEQY
TRBV27 TRBD1 ASKRPRQGAYNEQF
TRBV11-2 . ASSLEGSKFGELF
TRBV5-1 TRBD1 ASSPDRGPTYEQY
TRBV5-3 . ARSLWTKNYGYT
TRBV5-5 . ASSSSPRPTTGELF
TRBV6-1 . ASSDTGNQPQH
TRBV11-2 TRBD1 ASSRTGTGYGYT
TRBV27 TRBD1 ASSQQLPGGLETQY
TRBV28 TRBD2 ASSLGKLAGASPEQF
TRBV28 . ASSLMGLEGQPQH
TRBV5-6 TRBD1 ASSPQGNPYEQY
TRBV13 . ASSLANEKLF
TRBV25-1 TRBD1 ASSEFTGAYNEQF
TRBV2 . ASSGGSNQPQH
TRBV9 . ASSVAGFGQTNIQY
TRBV6-4 TRBD1 ASSEGTGPSYEQY
TRBV28 . ASSSHTRGYDEQY
TRBV18 . ASSHRDSRSYNEQF
TRBV7-2 . ASSPPGHRGSDTQY
TRBV6-5 . ASTQGLYYEQY
TRBV2 . ASSERD
TRBV7-9 TRBD1 ASSPPGTGGVEQF
TRBV27 . ASSLGGAYGYT
TRBV10-3 TRBD1 AITAGGNSPLH
TRBV6-1 . ASSVGPGEQF
TRBV2 TRBD1 ASSGFDRGGSGANVLT
TRBV6-1 TRBD1 ASSALDRSIAKNIQY
TRBV28 TRBD1 ASRGQGDQPQH
TRBV2 TRBD1 ASSVRGQGAVYEQY
TRBV9 . ASSSGGNTEAF
TRBV5-1 . ASSPDPAREKLF
TRBV30 . AWSPWGATNEKLF
TRBV7-3 . ASSLYSGKIGELF
TRBV5-1 . ASSLVGAYGYT
TRBV27 . ASSLSRDVTREQY
TRBV2 . ASSRSYYLPRG
TRBV18 . ASSPQGSFYNEQF
TRBV15 . ATSSRQGNIQY
TRBV11-2 TRBD2 ASSLSRILAGDNEQF
TRBV2 . ASRERDSTDTQY
TRBV5-1 . ASSSLGGVFSEQF
TRBV28 TRBD2 ASSGLAGLLSTDTQY
TRBV29-1 . SVSMFVGGGQETQY
TRBV29-1 . SAVSATNEKLF
TRBV6-5 . ASSYSAGGNQPQH
TRBV9 TRBD2 ASSQGTSGLWEQY
TRBV5-1 . ASSPGQNNSPLH
TRBV5-4 . ASSPPDGGYGYT
TRBV12-5 . ASGLLGVGIHEQY
TRBV30 . AWSPGTRVFYGYT